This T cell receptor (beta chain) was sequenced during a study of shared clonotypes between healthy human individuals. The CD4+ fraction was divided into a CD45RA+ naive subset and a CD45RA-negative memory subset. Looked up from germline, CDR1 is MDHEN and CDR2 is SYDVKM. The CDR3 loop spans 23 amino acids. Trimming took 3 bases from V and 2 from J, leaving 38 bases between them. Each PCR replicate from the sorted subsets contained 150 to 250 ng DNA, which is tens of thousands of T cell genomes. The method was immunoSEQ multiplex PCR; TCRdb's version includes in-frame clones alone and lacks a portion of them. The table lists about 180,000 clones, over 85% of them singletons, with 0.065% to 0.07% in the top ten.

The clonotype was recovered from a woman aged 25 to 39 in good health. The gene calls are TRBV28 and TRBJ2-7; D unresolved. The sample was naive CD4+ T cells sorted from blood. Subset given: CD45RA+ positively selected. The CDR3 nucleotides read TGTGCCAGCAGTTTCGGTCGGTGGCGACAACCTACGAGCAGTACTTACCTACCCTACGAGCAGTACTTC. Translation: CASSFGRWRQPTSSTYLPYEQYF.